This TCR beta chain is drawn from a study of shared clonotypes between healthy human individuals. Broader study findings: The study found lower generation probabilities in non-shared clonotypes than in those shared by all four donors.

Regarding this clone: The antigen is unknown.

The assay used deep level. Per sorted-subset replicate PCR, input was 200 to 250 ng DNA, representing tens of thousands of T cell genomes. TCRdb's table, derived via immunoSEQ multiplex PCR, lists solely in-frame clones and lacks some. The sample shows under 850,000 clones, 90% to 95% of them seen only once. The naive CD8 population came from CD45RO-negative cells selected for CCR7, without terminally differentiated effector memory CD45RA+ cells. The study drew all its donors from Caucasian adults living in Nashville, Tennessee. Germline V gene data show CDR1 as SGHDT and CDR2 as YYEEEE. The V end was cut by 3 bases, the J end by 0 bases, with 24 bases between. This CDR3 has 19 amino acids.

The TCR sequence derives from a man aged 25 to 40 in good health. This chain links TRBV5-6 with TRBJ1-1, with D unclear. Material: naive CD8+ T cells sorted from blood. The CDR3 protein is CASSSAVAGPEHLNTEAFF. In DNA form, the CDR3 reads TGTGCCAGCAGCTCAGCGGTCGCCGGGCCTGAACACTTGAACACTGAAGCTTTCTTT.